One and the same sample provided the 24 T cell receptor beta chains below, sequenced in a study of cytomegalovirus exposure and HLA in healthy donors. Libraries were prepared by immunoSEQ multiplex PCR; TCRdb keeps only in-frame clonotypes and omits some of them. The table has roughly 140,000 clones, 85% to 90% seen once. What was sequenced was PBMCs. These receptors all come from a woman in her late teens or twenties in good health and CMV-seropositive.

The gene calls are TRBV6-5 and TRBJ2-7, with 8 positions matching TRBD1. The CDR3 is made up of 15 amino acids. CDR1 is MNHEY, CDR2 SVGAGI, per germline. V shed 2 bases and J 0 bases; nucleotides not matched to a gene: 3. CDR3: CASSYDRGNSYEQYF. CDR3 sequence (DNA): TGTGCCAGCAGTTACGACAGGGGAAACTCCTACGAGCAGTACTTC.

This chain links TRBV29-1 with TRBJ2-1, with 15 bases matching TRBD2. The CDR3 is 18 residues long. Germline V gives CDR1 SQVTM, CDR2 ANQGSEA. The trim removed 5 bases at V and 0 bases at J, leaving 8 bases unmatched. This CDR3 reads CSVPQGLAGGHSYNEQFF. The CDR3 coding sequence is TGCAGCGTTCCCCAGGGACTAGCGGGAGGACACTCCTACAATGAGCAGTTCTTC.

This chain uses TRBV7-9 with TRBJ2-7; 12 bases align to TRBD1. From germline, CDR1 is SEHNR and CDR2 FQNEAQ (reference sequence). The CDR3 is 16 residues long. The V and J ends lost 5 bases and 3 bases, in that order; junction bases with no gene match: 8. The CDR3 nucleotides read TGTGCCAGCAGCCCCTTGGGGACAGGGGGCCTCTACGAGCAGTACTTC. Protein product: CASSPLGTGGLYEQYF. Full variable domain (rest looked up from reference TRBV7-9 and TRBJ2-7): DTGVSQNPRHKITKRGQNVTFRCDPISEHNRLYWYRQTLGQGPEFLTYFQNEAQLEKSRLLSDRFSAERPKGSFSTLEIQRTEQGDSAMYLCASSPLGTGGLYEQYFGPGTRLTVT.

The rearrangement uses TRBV29-1 and TRBJ1-2; no clear D gene. Trimming removed 4 bases from V and 0 bases from J, with 15 bases in between. CDR1 is SQVTM, CDR2 ANQGSEA, per germline. This CDR3 comprises 15 residues. The CDR3 spells CSVAPRHQTNYGYTF. The CDR3, as DNA: TGCAGCGTTGCTCCGCGACACCAAACTAACTATGGCTACACCTTC.

The J gene is TRBJ2-1, the V gene TRBV2; TRBD1 agrees at 9 bases. This CDR3 is 13 amino acids long. Germline loops: CDR1 SNHLY, CDR2 FYNNEI. J lost 7 bases, V lost 9 bases, and 7 bases had no gene match. The CDR3 loop reads CARSQGAQNEQFF. In nucleotides, the CDR3 is TGTGCCAGATCACAGGGGGCGCAAAATGAGCAGTTCTTC.

V usage is TRBV5-6 and J usage is TRBJ2-7; tentatively, D is TRBD1 (5 bases). The V gene's germline CDR1 is SGHDT and CDR2 YYEEEE. This CDR3 spans 14 amino acids. Trimming took 0 bases from V and 1 from J, leaving 8 bases between them. The DNA for the CDR3 is TGTGCCAGCAGCTTGGTTGGGGCATCCTACGAGCAGTACTTC. It encodes CASSLVGASYEQYF.

The CDR3 DNA sequence: TGTGCCAGCAGCTTAAGCGGGGCCCGCGCGGATACGCAGTATTTT. Encoded protein: CASSLSGARADTQYF. J is TRBJ2-3 and V is TRBV7-3; maybe TRBD2 (6 bases). Trimming took 1 base from V and 6 from J, leaving 14 bases between them. CDR1 and CDR2 from the germline V gene are SGHTA and FQGTGA. This CDR3 is 15 amino acids long.

This rearrangement joins TRBV11-3 to TRBJ2-5, with D possibly TRBD2 on 5 matching bases. The V end was cut by 2 bases, the J end by 0 bases, with 13 bases between. Germline V gives CDR1 SGHNT, CDR2 YENEEA. The CDR3 consists of 16 residues. The CDR3 spells CASSLNPSGYQETQYF. The CDR3 nucleotides read TGTGCCAGCAGCTTAAACCCGTCGGGGTACCAAGAGACCCAGTACTTC.

This chain connects TRBV2 to TRBJ1-2; D may be TRBD1 (5 bases). Per the germline V gene, CDR1 is SNHLY and CDR2 is FYNNEI. Trimming shortened V by 6 bases and J by 7 bases, and 15 bases separated the two germline ends. CDR3 length: 13 amino acids. The CDR3, as DNA: TGTGCCAGCAGCCCCTCAGGCAGGGCTGGCTACACCTTC. Its protein product is CASSPSGRAGYTF.

V usage is TRBV6-6 and J usage is TRBJ2-1, with D perhaps TRBD2 (5 bases). CDR1 is MNHNY and CDR2 is SVGAGI in the germline V gene (reference sequence). Trimming cost V 0 bases and J 4 bases, with 10 bases left between them. This CDR3 has 15 amino acids. The CDR3 here is CASSYSRVSYNEQFF. In DNA form, the CDR3 reads TGTGCCAGCAGTTACTCGAGGGTTTCGTACAATGAGCAGTTCTTC.

The chain has TRBV7-2 and TRBJ2-7; 7 nucleotides agree with TRBD1. There are 15 residues in the CDR3. V dropped 5 bases and J dropped 2; count of bases not matched to a gene: 9. Germline loops: CDR1 SGHTA, CDR2 FQGNSA. The CDR3 loop is CASSPKGQTPYEQYF. CDR3 nucleotides: TGTGCCAGCAGCCCAAAGGGACAGACTCCCTACGAGCAGTACTTC.

The rearrangement uses TRBV10-1 and TRBJ2-7; possible D gene TRBD1, 6 bases. Trimming removed 6 bases at V and 3 bases at J, with 12 bases between. Germline V lookup: CDR1 WNHNN, CDR2 SYGVQD (reference sequence). This CDR3 is 13 amino acids long. CDR3 protein: CASSLYRDYEQYF. The CDR3 bases are TGCGCCAGCAGCCTATACAGGGACTACGAGCAGTACTTC.

The chain links TRBV27 to TRBJ2-1, with 14 bases aligning to TRBD2. The junction had 6 bases not matched to a gene; V was cut back by 0 bases and J by 8 bases. The CDR3 has 17 residues. The V gene's germline CDR1 is MNHEY and CDR2 SMNVEV (reference sequence). The CDR3 bases are TGTGCCAGCAGTTTATCTGTGACTAGCGGGAGGGCCTATGAGCAGTTCTTC. It translates to CASSLSVTSGRAYEQFF.

The table lists this clone with a few counts. This sequence joins TRBV13 and TRBJ1-1; D is unresolved. V lost 2 bases, J lost 4 bases, and 8 bases lay in between. There are 13 residues in the CDR3. CDR1 PRHDT and CDR2 FYEKMQ come from the germline V gene (reference sequence). The DNA for the CDR3 is TGTGCCAGCAGCTTATCCCGCGGCACTGAAGCTTTCTTT. Translating gives CASSLSRGTEAFF. Variable domain in full (rest from reference TRBV13 and TRBJ1-1): AAGVIQSPRHLIKEKRETATLKCYPIPRHDTVYWYQQGPGQDPQFLISFYEKMQSDKGSIPDRFSAQQFSDYHSELNMSSLELGDSALYFCASSLSRGTEAFFGQGTRLTVV.

The rearrangement uses TRBV30 and TRBJ2-6; D may be TRBD1 (5 bases). The V gene's germline CDR1 is GTSNPN and CDR2 SVGIG (reference sequence). Trimming pared 3 bases from V and 4 bases from J, leaving 7 bases between. CDR3 size: 13 residues. The CDR3 here is CAWSRQGANVLTF. The CDR3 nucleotides read TGTGCCTGGAGCCGACAGGGGGCCAACGTCCTGACTTTC.

This chain connects TRBV5-6 to TRBJ1-3, with D unclear. V was pared by 2 bases and J by 0 bases, with 9 bases between. This CDR3 is built from 15 residues. Germline V lookup: CDR1 SGHDT, CDR2 YYEEEE. The CDR3 DNA reads TGTGCCAGCAGCTTACCGTTAGCCTCTGGAAACACCATATATTTT. It yields the protein CASSLPLASGNTIYF.

V is TRBV7-9 and J is TRBJ1-2, with D possibly being TRBD1 (5 bases). Trimming took off 5 bases at V and 7 bases at J, with 11 bases between the two ends. This CDR3 is built from 12 residues. The germline CDR1 and CDR2 sequences are SEHNR and FQNEAQ (reference sequence). CDR3 amino acids: CASSLGRLGYTF. The CDR3 DNA reads TGTGCCAGCAGCCTGGGGCGTCTTGGCTACACCTTC.

The rearrangement links TRBV5-4 to TRBJ2-7; 8 bases are a match to TRBD2. The germline V gene encodes CDR1 SGHNT and CDR2 YYREEE (reference sequence). The CDR3 totals 14 residues. V shed 4 bases, J shed 4 bases, and the junction held 7 bases outside the gene matches. As DNA, the CDR3 is TGTGCCAGCAGCCCCGCTAGCGGGTTTTACGAGCAGTACTTC. This translates into CASSPASGFYEQYF.

The J gene is TRBJ2-7, the V gene TRBV7-9, with D possibly TRBD2 on 6 matching bases. This CDR3 spans 12 amino acids. Germline V gene data show CDR1 as SEHNR and CDR2 as FQNEAQ (reference sequence). V lost 5 bases and J lost 6, with 11 bases in between. Here the CDR3 reads CASSDTTSEQYF. CDR3 bases: TGTGCCAGCAGCGACACGACTAGCGAGCAGTACTTC.

V is TRBV11-1 and J is TRBJ2-1; the match to TRBD2 covers 8 bases. V shed 7 bases, J shed 8 bases, and the junction held 16 bases outside the gene matches. Germline-derived CDR1 and CDR2 are SGHAT and FQDESV (reference sequence). The CDR3 has 16 residues. This chain's CDR3 is CASTGSVGRAIDEQFF. The CDR3 region has the DNA TGTGCCAGCACCGGGTCAGTCGGGAGGGCCATCGATGAGCAGTTCTTC.

V is TRBV25-1 and J is TRBJ1-3; D may be TRBD1 (6 bases). Between the trimmed V and J ends, which lost 6 bases and 0 bases, there was a span of 15 bases. The CDR3 totals 16 residues. CDR1 MGHDK and CDR2 SYGVNS come from the germline V gene. The DNA of the CDR3 is TGTGCCAGCAGCCCCAGGGGAACACCCTCTGGAAACACCATATATTTT. Its translation is CASSPRGTPSGNTIYF.

The chain links TRBV5-4 to TRBJ2-3, with TRBD1 as a possible D gene (5 bases). This CDR3 has 13 residues. V dropped 5 bases and J dropped 5 bases, with 12 bases sitting between them. Germline V gene lookup returns CDR1 SGHNT and CDR2 YYREEE (reference sequence). CDR3 in amino acids: CASSTRQLDTQYF. CDR3 coding DNA: TGTGCCAGCAGTACGAGACAGTTAGATACGCAGTATTTT.

The chain links TRBV5-6 to TRBJ2-5, with D maybe TRBD2 (7 bases). The CDR3 contains 16 residues. Germline lookup yields CDR1 SGHDT and CDR2 YYEEEE. With 0 bases removed from V and 5 bases from J, the gap between germline ends came to 17 bases. CDR3 sequence: CASSLGPTGGRETQYF. The CDR3 DNA reads as TGTGCCAGCAGCTTGGGGCCCACGGGGGGCAGGGAGACCCAGTACTTC.

The rearrangement joins TRBV30 to TRBJ1-2, with a weak D call TRBD1 (6 bases). From germline, CDR1 is GTSNPN and CDR2 SVGIG (reference sequence). The CDR3 runs to 15 residues. The V end lost 0 bases, the J end lost 5 bases, and 16 bases lay between the germline ends. The CDR3 is CAWSVVGGGAYGYTF. The DNA of the CDR3 is TGTGCCTGGAGTGTAGTAGGGGGGGGCGCTTATGGCTACACCTTC.